This T cell receptor (beta chain) was sequenced during a study of CD8 T cells in Susac syndrome. This CDR3 is 15 amino acids long. Trimming at V came to 6 bases and at J to 2 bases, leaving 6 bases not matched to a gene. Germline V gives CDR1 MNHEY, CDR2 SMNVEV (reference sequence). Random hexamers served to reverse transcribe roughly 0.5 to 1 ug RNA. TCRdb recomputed calls from the immunoSEQ multiplex PCR reads with MiXCR, one row per CDR3 protein. The top ten clones hold less than 0.085% of a sample with some 160,000 distinct CDR3 sequences, about 94% of them seen once. This receptor was taken from a human donor with Susac syndrome. The sample consisted of CD4+ T cells from PBMCs. V gene TRBV27 combines with J gene TRBJ1-3, with TRBD1 matching over 8 bases. The CDR3 region has the DNA TGTGCCAGCAGCCGAGACAGGGGTACTGGAAACACCATATATTTT. Its translation is CASSRDRGTGNTIYF.